The 32 T cell receptor beta chains reported below all come from one sample, sequenced in a study of cytomegalovirus exposure and HLA in healthy donors. Some clones are missing from TCRdb's copy, which holds only in-frame ones; the method was immunoSEQ multiplex PCR. The profile shows 250,000 to 300,000 clones, 85% to 90% of them singletons. Specimen: PBMCs. The receptors originated from a woman under 30 in good health and CMV-seronegative.

The chain couples TRBV5-6 to TRBJ2-5, with 11 bases that match TRBD2. The CDR3 consists of 16 residues. The germline gives CDR1 SGHDT, CDR2 YYEEEE. With V trimmed by 2 bases and J by 7 bases, 10 bases remained unmatched. The CDR3 DNA sequence: TGTGCCAGCAGCTTACTAGCGGGGGCTCCGAGTGGGACCCAGTACTTC. Its protein is CASSLLAGAPSGTQYF.

This chain links TRBV2 with TRBJ1-2; maybe TRBD1 (6 bases). The ends were cut back, 2 bases at V and 7 bases at J, with 17 bases in the middle. Germline CDR1 SNHLY, CDR2 FYNNEI. The CDR3 is made up of 15 amino acids. The CDR3 nucleotides are TGTGCCAGCAGTGAATACTACGGGGACAACGGTGGCTACACCTTC. Its protein product is CASSEYYGDNGGYTF.

The chain joins TRBV7-9 to TRBJ2-1; TRBD1 agrees at 9 bases. After removal of 5 bases from V and 2 bases from J, the junction contained 1 base not matched to a gene. CDR1 is SEHNR and CDR2 is FQNEAQ in the germline V gene (reference sequence). The CDR3 runs to 14 residues. The CDR3 DNA reads as TGTGCCAGCAGCGGGGACAGGGCCTACAATGAGCAGTTCTTC. Amino acid sequence: CASSGDRAYNEQFF.

The V and J genes are TRBV10-2 and TRBJ1-4; 8 bases align to TRBD1. Germline V CDR1 and CDR2: WSHSY, SAAADI. The J segment lost 2 bases and the V segment lost 3 bases, leaving 5 bases of the junction unmatched. CDR3 length: 16 amino acids. In nucleotides, the CDR3 is TGCGCCAGCAGTGAACGGACAGGGTATACTAATGAAAAACTGTTTTTT. Translation gives CASSERTGYTNEKLFF.

The V and J genes are TRBV10-3 and TRBJ1-6; 9 bases agree with TRBD1. Germline trimming cut 3 bases from V and 6 bases from J; bases unmatched to any gene: 3. Germline CDR1 is ENHRY and CDR2 is SYGVKD. The CDR3 sequence is 15 residues long. The CDR3 loop reads CAISDPGQGNSPLHF. The CDR3 DNA sequence: TGTGCCATCAGTGACCCGGGACAGGGTAATTCACCCCTCCACTTT.

The chain is built from TRBV5-1 and TRBJ2-3, with a possible D match to TRBD1 (6 bases). Germline V gene sequence: CDR1 SGHRS, CDR2 YFSETQ. Trimming shortened V by 4 bases and J by 1 base, and 13 bases separated the two germline ends. The CDR3 has 15 amino acids. The CDR3, as DNA: TGCGCCAGCAGCCCCCAGTACAGGGGCACAGATACGCAGTATTTT. It yields the protein CASSPQYRGTDTQYF.

The chain recombines TRBV2 with TRBJ2-2; perhaps TRBD2 as D (6 bases). Germline CDR1 SNHLY, CDR2 FYNNEI. The germline V and J ends were trimmed by 4 bases and 1 base, with 10 bases remaining between them. The CDR3 has 15 amino acids. The CDR3: CASSVLGGNTGELFF. The DNA of the CDR3 is TGTGCCAGCAGTGTTCTCGGGGGGAACACCGGGGAGCTGTTTTTT.

The chain employs TRBV7-3 and TRBJ2-1; no clear D gene. Germline values: CDR1 SGHTA, CDR2 FQGTGA. Trimming shortened V by 5 bases and J by 5 bases, and 10 bases separated the two germline ends. The CDR3 spans 13 residues. In DNA, the CDR3 is TGTGCCAGCAGCCTTGGGCCGAACAATGAGCAGTTCTTC. Translation gives CASSLGPNNEQFF.

The chain uses TRBV28 and TRBJ1-5; 7 bases map to TRBD1. Germline CDR1 and CDR2: MDHEN and SYDVKM. Trimming removed 7 bases from V and 3 bases from J; junction bases left unmatched: 6. The CDR3 loop spans 14 amino acids. DNA for the CDR3: TGTGCCAGCACCACGGGACAGATCAATCAGCCCCAGCATTTT. As protein: CASTTGQINQPQHF.

The chain carries TRBV18 and TRBJ2-1, with D hard to call. The germline V and J ends were trimmed by 7 bases and 2 bases, with 12 bases remaining between them. CDR1 and CDR2 (germline): KGHSH, LQKENI. The CDR3 is 14 residues long. The CDR3 nucleotides are TGTGCCAGCTTATTTACGGGTACCTACAATGAGCAGTTCTTC. Its protein is CASLFTGTYNEQFF.

This clone was counted a few times. The V and J genes are TRBV25-1 and TRBJ1-2; 8 bases are a match to TRBD1. Looked up from germline, CDR1 is MGHDK and CDR2 is SYGVNS. J gave up 2 bases and V 8 bases, and 4 bases lay outside the gene matches. The CDR3 is 13 residues long. In DNA, the CDR3 is TGTGCCAGCGGCCGGACAGGGAACTATGGCTACACCTTC. Amino acids: CASGRTGNYGYTF.

The rearrangement uses TRBV7-9 and TRBJ2-7, with TRBD2 matching 13 bases. Germline values: CDR1 SEHNR, CDR2 FQNEAQ (reference sequence). CDR3 length: 13 residues. The V segment lost 4 bases and the J segment 12 bases; nucleotides outside the gene matches: 6. The CDR3 coding sequence is TGTGCCAGCAGCTCGGGACTAGCGGGGATTTGGTACGTC. This sequence encodes CASSSGLAGIWYV.

This chain connects TRBV7-7 to TRBJ2-2; TRBD1 agrees at 11 bases. Trimming took 7 bases from V and 1 from J; bases not matched to a gene: 5. CDR3 length: 16 residues. Per germline, CDR1 SSHAT and CDR2 FNYEAQ (reference sequence). CDR3 bases: TGTGCCAGCATCACCGGGACAGGGGGGAACACCGGGGAGCTGTTTTTT. Encoded protein: CASITGTGGNTGELFF.

This chain uses TRBV5-1 with TRBJ1-5, with 10 bases matching TRBD1. Germline assignment: CDR1 SGHRS and CDR2 YFSETQ. V trimming: 0 bases; J trimming: 4 bases; junction bases outside the gene matches: 1. The CDR3 is made up of 15 amino acids. CDR3: CASSLGDRGNQPQHF. In DNA, the CDR3 is TGCGCCAGCAGCTTGGGGGACAGGGGAAATCAGCCCCAGCATTTT. Full variable domain (missing parts from reference TRBV5-1 and TRBJ1-5): KAGVTQTPRYLIKTRGQQVTLSCSPISGHRSVSWYQQTPGQGLQFLFEYFSETQRNKGNFPGRFSGRQFSNSRSEMNVSTLELGDSALYLCASSLGDRGNQPQHFGDGTRLSIL.

This clone was seen a single time. The chain combines TRBV28 with TRBJ2-7; 7 positions agree with TRBD2. Trimming at V came to 8 bases and at J to 1 base, leaving 8 bases not matched to a gene. The V gene's germline CDR1 is MDHEN and CDR2 SYDVKM. The CDR3 consists of 14 residues. CDR3 protein: CASGAGDLSYEQYV. DNA of the CDR3: TGTGCCAGCGGGGCGGGGGACTTGTCCTACGAGCAGTACGTC.

CDR3 nucleotide sequence: TGTGCCAGCAGCCGAGTGGCGGGGATAACAGATACGCAGTATTTT. As protein: CASSRVAGITDTQYF. The genes are TRBV7-2 and TRBJ2-3, with D possibly TRBD2 on 6 matching bases. V lost 5 bases and J 3 bases, leaving 15 bases between the germline ends. Germline CDR1 is SGHTA and CDR2 is FQGNSA. The CDR3 spans 15 residues. Supplemented by reference TRBV7-2 and TRBJ2-3, the full variable domain reads GAGVSQSPSNKVTEKGKDVELRCDPISGHTALYWYRQSLGQGLEFLIYFQGNSAPDKSGLPSDRFSAERTGGSVSTLTIQRTQQEDSAVYLCASSRVAGITDTQYFGPGTRLTVL.

Written as DNA, the CDR3 is TGTGCCAGCAGCGCCGGGACTAGCGCGGATACGCAGTATTTT. Its protein product is CASSAGTSADTQYF. The chain uses TRBV9 and TRBJ2-3, with TRBD2 identical over 10 bases. Unmatched junction bases numbered 4, after V lost 3 bases and J lost 6 bases. CDR3 size: 14 residues. Germline CDR1 reads SGDLS; CDR2 reads YYNGEE.

The V call is TRBV5-1, the J call TRBJ1-3; 8 bases fit TRBD1. This CDR3 has 15 amino acids. The J segment lost 0 bases and the V segment lost 5 bases, leaving 4 bases of the junction unmatched. Germline CDR1 is SGHRS and CDR2 is YFSETQ. CDR3 nucleotides: TGCGCCAGCAGTCAAACAGGGGGCTCTGGAAACACCATATATTTT. Protein product: CASSQTGGSGNTIYF.

This rearrangement joins TRBV7-9 to TRBJ1-6, with D unclear. CDR3 size: 14 residues. Germline lookup yields CDR1 SEHNR and CDR2 FQNEAQ (reference sequence). The germline V and J ends were trimmed by 8 bases and 7 bases, with 15 bases remaining between them. DNA of the CDR3: TGTGCCAGCGGACCGACGGCGGGGAATTCACCCCTCCACTTT. Its translation: CASGPTAGNSPLHF.

The V and J genes are TRBV4-3 and TRBJ1-2; no clear D. V dropped 3 bases and J dropped 7 bases, with 12 bases sitting between them. The CDR3 contains 13 residues. Germline CDR1 reads LGHNA; CDR2 reads YSLEER. This chain's CDR3 is CASSQGPGGGYTF. CDR3 DNA: TGCGCCAGCAGCCAGGGCCCCGGAGGTGGCTACACCTTC.

The V call is TRBV7-2, the J call TRBJ2-1, with TRBD2 identical over 9 bases. The trim removed 1 base at V and 9 bases at J, leaving 4 bases unmatched. The CDR3 totals 14 residues. The germline V gene encodes CDR1 SGHTA and CDR2 FQGNSA. This chain's CDR3 is CASSLEPSGIEQFF. CDR3 nucleotide sequence: TGTGCCAGCAGCTTAGAGCCTAGCGGGATTGAGCAGTTCTTC.

The rearrangement uses TRBV9 and TRBJ2-1, with 14 positions matching TRBD2. Trimming at V came to 4 bases and at J to 14 bases, leaving 8 bases not matched to a gene. The CDR3 runs to 14 residues. Germline CDR1 is SGDLS and CDR2 is YYNGEE. CDR3 residues: CASSPRTSGGMEFF. The CDR3 nucleotides read TGTGCCAGCAGCCCCCGGACTAGCGGGGGGATGGAGTTCTTC.

CDR3 bases: TGTGCCTGGAGCTTAGCACTCAGGGCGTTCGCTGAAGCTTTCTTT. It yields the protein CAWSLALRAFAEAFF. The chain links TRBV30 to TRBJ1-1; the D gene is possibly TRBD1 (5 bases). V dropped 3 bases and J dropped 6 bases, with 20 bases sitting between them. This CDR3 region has 15 residues. CDR1 is GTSNPN, CDR2 SVGIG, per germline (reference sequence).

This chain joins TRBV27 and TRBJ1-1; D perhaps matches TRBD1 (6 bases). CDR3 length: 14 residues. From germline, CDR1 is MNHEY and CDR2 SMNVEV (reference sequence). V lost 5 bases and J lost 4, with 14 bases in between. CDR3 region: CASSPLTGGTEAFF. The CDR3 coding sequence is TGTGCCAGCAGTCCTCTGACAGGTGGCACTGAAGCTTTCTTT.

The CDR3 DNA sequence: TGTGCCAGCAGGACATCTGGGGCCAACGTCCTGACTTTC. Residues: CASRTSGANVLTF. The V call is TRBV6-5, the J call TRBJ2-6; D remains ambiguous. There are 13 residues in the CDR3. Germline lookup yields CDR1 MNHEY and CDR2 SVGAGI. With 6 bases removed from V and 1 base from J, the gap between germline ends came to 4 bases.

The chain recombines TRBV27 with TRBJ1-2; D call uncertain. The CDR3 contains 20 residues. Trimming cost V 4 bases and J 0 bases, with 27 bases left between them. Germline V gene data show CDR1 as MNHEY and CDR2 as SMNVEV (reference sequence). Written as DNA, the CDR3 is TGTGCCAGCAGTTCTCTAAAACTCGGAGGTTTAGGAACTGCTAACTATGGCTACACCTTC. This encodes CASSSLKLGGLGTANYGYTF.

V and J are TRBV5-1 and TRBJ2-5, with a weak D call TRBD1 (5 bases). Germline lookup yields CDR1 SGHRS and CDR2 YFSETQ. Between the trimmed V and J ends, which lost 0 bases and 4 bases, there was a span of 13 bases. This CDR3 contains 15 residues. Here the CDR3 reads CASSLDQGWSETQYF. The DNA of the CDR3 is TGCGCCAGCAGCTTGGATCAGGGTTGGTCAGAGACCCAGTACTTC.

The chain recombines TRBV30 with TRBJ1-5; 8 bases agree with TRBD1. This CDR3 is 18 amino acids long. J lost 1 base, V lost 1 base, and 12 bases had no gene match. CDR1 is GTSNPN, CDR2 SVGIG, per germline (reference sequence). The CDR3 protein is CAWSDRGRGVYSNQPQHF. The CDR3 region has the DNA TGTGCCTGGAGTGACAGGGGGAGAGGGGTATACAGCAATCAGCCCCAGCATTTT.

V and J are TRBV2 and TRBJ2-5; perhaps TRBD1 as D (5 bases). Germline V gene lookup returns CDR1 SNHLY and CDR2 FYNNEI. Trimming stripped 6 bases from V and 5 bases from J, with 25 bases between. The CDR3 runs to 17 residues. The CDR3 coding sequence is TGTGCCAGCAGAACTATAAGGGGCGTTCAAAGGGGCGAGACCCAGTACTTC. Translated, it gives CASRTIRGVQRGETQYF.

The chain links TRBV4-3 to TRBJ1-2, with D perhaps matching TRBD1 (5 bases). The CDR3 length is 17 residues. The germline V gene encodes CDR1 LGHNA and CDR2 YSLEER. Trimming removed 1 base from V and 8 bases from J, with 23 bases in between. This CDR3 reads CASSQGGTGFSTSGYTF. CDR3 nucleotide sequence: TGCGCCAGCAGCCAAGGCGGGACCGGGTTTTCCACTTCCGGCTACACCTTC.

CDR3: CASSPIGMGNTEAFF. As DNA, the CDR3 is TGTGCCAGCAGTCCCATCGGGATGGGGAACACTGAAGCTTTCTTT. The V call is TRBV27, the J call TRBJ1-1, with D uncertain. Germline CDR1 MNHEY, CDR2 SMNVEV (reference sequence). The CDR3 is 15 amino acids. V was shortened by 5 bases and J by 1 base, with 14 bases between the two germline ends.

The J gene is TRBJ1-3, the V gene TRBV28; D gene unclear. In germline, CDR1 is MDHEN, CDR2 SYDVKM. The CDR3 runs 15 residues. Trimming removed 2 bases from V and 2 bases from J, with 10 bases in between. The CDR3, as DNA: TGTGCCAGCAGTTTACTACCGGGAACTGGAAACACCATATATTTT. Protein: CASSLLPGTGNTIYF. The full variable domain, its missing parts supplied by reference TRBV28 and TRBJ1-3, is DVKVTQSSRYLVKRTGEKVFLECVQDMDHENMFWYRQDPGLGLRLIYFSYDVKMKEKGDIPEGYSVSREKKERFSLILESASTNQTSMYLCASSLLPGTGNTIYFGEGSWLTVV.